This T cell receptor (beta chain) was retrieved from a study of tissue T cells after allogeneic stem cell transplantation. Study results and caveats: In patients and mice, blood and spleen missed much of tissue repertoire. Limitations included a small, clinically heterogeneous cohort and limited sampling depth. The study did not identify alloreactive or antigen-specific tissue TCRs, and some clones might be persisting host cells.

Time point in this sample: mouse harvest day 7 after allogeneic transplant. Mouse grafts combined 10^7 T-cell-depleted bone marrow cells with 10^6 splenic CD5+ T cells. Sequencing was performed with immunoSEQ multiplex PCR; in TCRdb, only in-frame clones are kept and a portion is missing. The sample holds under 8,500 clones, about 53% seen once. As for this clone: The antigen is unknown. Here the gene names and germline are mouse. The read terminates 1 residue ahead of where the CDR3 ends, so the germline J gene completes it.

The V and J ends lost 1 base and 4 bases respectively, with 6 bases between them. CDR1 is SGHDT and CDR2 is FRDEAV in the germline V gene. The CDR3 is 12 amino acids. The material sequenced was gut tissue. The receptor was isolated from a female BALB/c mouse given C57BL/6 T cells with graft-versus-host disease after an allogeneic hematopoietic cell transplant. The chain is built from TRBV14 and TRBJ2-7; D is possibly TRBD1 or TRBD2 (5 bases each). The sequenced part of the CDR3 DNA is TGTGCCAGCAGTTTCGGGGGTTATGAACAGTAC. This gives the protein CASSFGGYEQY. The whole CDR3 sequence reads CASSFGGYEQYF.